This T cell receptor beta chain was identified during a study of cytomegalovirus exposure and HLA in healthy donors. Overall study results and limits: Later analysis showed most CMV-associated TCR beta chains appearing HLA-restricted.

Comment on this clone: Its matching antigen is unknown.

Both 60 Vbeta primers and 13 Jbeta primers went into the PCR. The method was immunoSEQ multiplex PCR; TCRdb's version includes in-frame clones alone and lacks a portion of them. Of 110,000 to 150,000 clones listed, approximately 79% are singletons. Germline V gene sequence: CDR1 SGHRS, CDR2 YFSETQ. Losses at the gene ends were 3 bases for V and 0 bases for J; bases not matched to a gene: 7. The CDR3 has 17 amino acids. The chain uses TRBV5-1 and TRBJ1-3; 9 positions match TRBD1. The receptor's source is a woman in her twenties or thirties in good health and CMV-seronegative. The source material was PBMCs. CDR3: CASSSRTGDPSGNTIYF. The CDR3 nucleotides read TGCGCCAGCAGCTCGCGGACAGGGGATCCCTCTGGAAACACCATATATTTT.